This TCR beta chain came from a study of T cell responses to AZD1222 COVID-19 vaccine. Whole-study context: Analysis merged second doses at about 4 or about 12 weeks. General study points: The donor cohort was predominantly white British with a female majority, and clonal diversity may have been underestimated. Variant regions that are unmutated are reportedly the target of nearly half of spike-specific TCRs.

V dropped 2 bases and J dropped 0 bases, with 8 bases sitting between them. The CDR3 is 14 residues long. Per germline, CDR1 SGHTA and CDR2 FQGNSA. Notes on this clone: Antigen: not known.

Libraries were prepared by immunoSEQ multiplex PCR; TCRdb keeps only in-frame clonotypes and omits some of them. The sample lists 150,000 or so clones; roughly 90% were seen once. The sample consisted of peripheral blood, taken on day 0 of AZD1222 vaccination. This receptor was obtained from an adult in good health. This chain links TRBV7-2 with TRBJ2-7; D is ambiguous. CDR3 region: CASSLSHNSYEQYF. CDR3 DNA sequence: TGTGCCAGCAGCTTAAGCCACAACTCCTACGAGCAGTACTTC. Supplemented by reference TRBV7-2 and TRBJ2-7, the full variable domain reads GAGVSQSPSNKVTEKGKDVELRCDPISGHTALYWYRQSLGQGLEFLIYFQGNSAPDKSGLPSDRFSAERTGGSVSTLTIQRTQQEDSAVYLCASSLSHNSYEQYFGPGTRLTVT.